This T cell receptor (beta chain) was captured in a study of graft-versus-host responses after intestinal transplantation. Whole-study context: After anti-thymocyte globulin induction, recipients took tacrolimus and steroids for 2 to 3 years. Study findings and constraints: Maximum circulating GvH clone levels tracked with early post-transplant HvG decreases.

Looked up from germline, CDR1 is SGHTA and CDR2 is FQGTGA. The CDR3 loop spans 14 amino acids. Data came from immunoSEQ multiplex PCR; TCRdb stores just in-frame clones and leaves some out. The sample has under 90,000 clones; 85% to 95% are singletons. Details on this clone: Antigen: not known. One junction end does not reproduce the germline sequence, and a read error may be involved.

This specimen was unstimulated CD4+ T cells sorted from spleen or lymph node cells, taken before transplant. The receptor was derived from a human donor who was the organ donor for an intestinal transplant. The chain is built from TRBV7-3 and TRBJ2-1, with unresolved D. CDR3 sequence: CASSLTPLYDEQFF. CDR3 nucleotide sequence: TGTGCCAGCAGCTTAACGCCTCTCTACGATGAGCAGTTCTTC.